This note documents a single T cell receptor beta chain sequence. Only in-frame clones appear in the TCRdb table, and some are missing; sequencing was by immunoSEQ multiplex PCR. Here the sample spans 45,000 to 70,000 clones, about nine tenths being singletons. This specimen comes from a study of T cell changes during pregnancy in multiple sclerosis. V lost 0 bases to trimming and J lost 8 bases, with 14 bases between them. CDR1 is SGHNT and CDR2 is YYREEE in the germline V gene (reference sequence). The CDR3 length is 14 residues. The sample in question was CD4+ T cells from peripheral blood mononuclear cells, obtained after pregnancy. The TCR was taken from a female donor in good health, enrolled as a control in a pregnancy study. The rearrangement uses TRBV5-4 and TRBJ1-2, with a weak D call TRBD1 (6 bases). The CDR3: CASSLAVGASGYTF. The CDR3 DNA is TGTGCCAGCAGCTTGGCCGTGGGGGCGAGCGGCTACACCTTC. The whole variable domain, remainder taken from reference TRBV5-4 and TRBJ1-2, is ETGVTQSPTHLIKTRGQQVTLRCSSQSGHNTVSWYQQALGQGPQFIFQYYREEENGRGNFPPRFSGLQFPNYSSELNVNALELDDSALYLCASSLAVGASGYTFGSGTRLTVV.